This T cell receptor beta chain was retrieved from a study of neurological immune-mediated disorders. This clonotype was counted between two and nine times. Germline is not matched at one junction end, which may reflect a read error. A 10-nucleotide random UMI tagged transcripts in template-switch 5'RACE cDNA synthesis. MiXCR, applied by TCRdb to the 5' RACE reads, yields one record per CDR3 protein. The top ten hold about 3% of the sample, which has roughly 100,000 distinct CDR3 sequences, approximately 10% seen once. Time point denoted: longitudinal time-point 3. This clonotype was sampled from a female donor with HTLV-1-associated myelopathy (HAM/TSP). The sequencing sample was made of PBMCs.

The CDR3 reads CATSRGMAGGFATQYF. The DNA for the CDR3 is TGTGCTACCAGCAGAGGCATGGCAGGGGGGTTCGCGACCCAGTACTTC. This chain links TRBV15 with TRBJ2-5; possible D gene TRBD1, 7 bases. This CDR3 region has 16 residues. Per germline, CDR1 LNHNV and CDR2 YYDKDF (reference sequence).